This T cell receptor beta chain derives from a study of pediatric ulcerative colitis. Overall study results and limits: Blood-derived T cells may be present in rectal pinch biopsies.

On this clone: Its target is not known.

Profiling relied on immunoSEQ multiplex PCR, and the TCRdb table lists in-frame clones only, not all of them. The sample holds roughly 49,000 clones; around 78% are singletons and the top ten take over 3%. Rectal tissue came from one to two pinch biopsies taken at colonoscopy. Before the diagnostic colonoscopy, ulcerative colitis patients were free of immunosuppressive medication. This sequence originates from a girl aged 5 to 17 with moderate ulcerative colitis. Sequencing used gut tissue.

The CDR3 region has the DNA TGTGCCAGCCGCCTACACTTGGGGAACTATGGCTACACCTTC. This codes for CASRLHLGNYGYTF. V usage is TRBV6-5 and J usage is TRBJ1-2; unclear D gene. V was clipped by 8 bases and J by 2 bases, with 15 bases between them. CDR1 and CDR2 from the germline V gene are MNHEY and SVGAGI. This CDR3 spans 14 amino acids.